This T cell receptor (beta chain) was captured in a study of blood T cell repertoires in COVID-19. CDR1 is SGHTA and CDR2 is FQGTGA in the germline V gene. The V and J ends lost 0 bases and 4 bases, in that order; junction bases with no gene match: 9. This CDR3 has 17 amino acids. Authors' analysis steps: Estimates of nucleated cell counts were drawn from the amplification of reference gene primers. The assay was immunoSEQ multiplex PCR, and TCRdb's table has in-frame clones only and misses some. V and J calls and clone size are copied from that table; D and trimming were computed from the DNA. There are just over 300,000 clones in the sample; about nine tenths occur only once, and about 2% lies in the top ten.

The V and J genes are TRBV7-3 and TRBJ2-1; 7 bases are shared with TRBD1. The sample consisted of peripheral blood. The sequence was obtained from a woman aged 25 to 39 with COVID-19, enrolled during active disease. The CDR3 spells CASSLTGNRGRYNEQFF. The CDR3 DNA is TGTGCCAGCAGCTTAACTGGTAACAGGGGTAGATACAATGAGCAGTTCTTC.